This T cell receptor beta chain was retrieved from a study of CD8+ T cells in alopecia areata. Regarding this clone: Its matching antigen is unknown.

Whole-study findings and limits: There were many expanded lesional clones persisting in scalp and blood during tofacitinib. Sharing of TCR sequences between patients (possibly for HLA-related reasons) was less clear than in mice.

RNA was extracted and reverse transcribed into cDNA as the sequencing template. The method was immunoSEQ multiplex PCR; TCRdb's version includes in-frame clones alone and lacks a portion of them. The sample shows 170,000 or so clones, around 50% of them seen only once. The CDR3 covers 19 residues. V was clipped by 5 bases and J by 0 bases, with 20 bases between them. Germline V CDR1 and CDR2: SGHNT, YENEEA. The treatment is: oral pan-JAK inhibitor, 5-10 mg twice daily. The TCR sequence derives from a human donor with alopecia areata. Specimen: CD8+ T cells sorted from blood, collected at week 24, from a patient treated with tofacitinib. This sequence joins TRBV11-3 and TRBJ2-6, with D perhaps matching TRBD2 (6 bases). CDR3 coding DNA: TGTGCCAGCAGCCCGGGGAGGACACCCGTTAGCTCTGGGGCCAACGTCCTGACTTTC. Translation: CASSPGRTPVSSGANVLTF.